This T cell receptor (beta chain) was recorded in a study of response to subunit inactivated influenza vaccine. Study results and caveats: A suggestion made by the authors is that each seasonal influenza vaccination recruits few new T cells.

Of note for this clonotype: Its antigen is not identified.

The CDR3 runs 15 residues. CDR1 and CDR2 (germline): KGHDR, SFDVKD. Trimming removed 1 base at V and 7 bases at J, with 13 bases between. In TCRdb, the RT-PCR reads were re-called with MiXCR into one record per CDR3 protein. The data show a few hundred thousand distinct CDR3 sequences, roughly 22% seen once. V and J are TRBV24-1 and TRBJ2-1; weak D call: TRBD2 (5 bases). The origin of this receptor is a man aged 50 to 69 who received an inactivated influenza vaccine. The source was PBMCs from blood, collected roughly 20 months after vaccination. CDR3 sequence reads: CATSDFGLAGNEQFF. The DNA for the CDR3 is TGTGCCACCAGTGATTTTGGGCTAGCTGGGAATGAGCAGTTCTTC.